This T cell receptor beta chain was sequenced for a study of shared clonotypes between healthy human individuals. Study in general: Donor composition was a couple of women and three men, aged 18 to 49. General study results and limits: A reduction in generation probabilities was seen for non-shared clonotypes relative to those shared by all four donors.

This table comes from immunoSEQ multiplex PCR, and its TCRdb copy is limited to in-frame clones, with some not included. The sample has just over 2,000,000 clones, 85% to 95% seen once; the top ten hold under 0.15%. The CDR3 consists of 16 residues. The V end lost 7 bases, the J end lost 3 bases, and 22 bases lay between the germline ends. The germline V gene has CDR1 SGHRS and CDR2 YFSETQ. Details on this clone: Its specificity is unknown.

This TCR was recovered from a man between 18 and 29 years old in good health. Sequenced sample: naive CD4+ T cells sorted from blood. Subset of the sample: CD45RA+ positively selected. The chain links TRBV5-1 to TRBJ1-2; D unresolved. This CDR3 reads CASLLSTARRDYGYTF. The CDR3 nucleotides read TGCGCCAGCCTCCTTTCTACGGCGCGACGGGACTATGGCTACACCTTC. Full variable domain (rest looked up from reference TRBV5-1 and TRBJ1-2): KAGVTQTPRYLIKTRGQQVTLSCSPISGHRSVSWYQQTPGQGLQFLFEYFSETQRNKGNFPGRFSGRQFSNSRSEMNVSTLELGDSALYLCASLLSTARRDYGYTFGSGTRLTVV.